This TCR beta chain derives from a study of beta chain features in type 1 diabetes. Study-wide context: All samples combined gave 107,917,701 sorted cells for examination.

Worth noting for this clone: The antigen remains unidentified. The sample contains more than one DNA sequence encoding this CDR3.

Findings and caveats of the study: Within each of all four CD4+ subsets, Type 1 diabetes patients had TCRB CDR3s that were moderately but significantly shorter.

Investigators reverse transcribed all isolated RNA, so they sequenced expressed TCRB transcripts. Method: immunoSEQ multiplex PCR; TCRdb's copy keeps in-frame clones and lacks some. This sample yields a few hundred thousand clones, of which about a sixth are seen a single time; about 0.092% belongs to the top ten. V shed 1 base and J shed 1 base, with 14 bases lying between them. Germline CDR1 SQVTM, CDR2 ANQGSEA. The CDR3 has 15 residues. This clonotype was obtained from a man younger than 45 with type 1 diabetes. Sequenced input: naive CD4+ T cells from blood. J is TRBJ2-7 and V is TRBV29-1, with D perhaps TRBD1 (6 bases). This CDR3 is CSVEGGQGISYEQYF. CDR3 sequence (DNA): TGCAGCGTTGAAGGGGGCCAGGGGATTTCCTACGAGCAGTACTTC.